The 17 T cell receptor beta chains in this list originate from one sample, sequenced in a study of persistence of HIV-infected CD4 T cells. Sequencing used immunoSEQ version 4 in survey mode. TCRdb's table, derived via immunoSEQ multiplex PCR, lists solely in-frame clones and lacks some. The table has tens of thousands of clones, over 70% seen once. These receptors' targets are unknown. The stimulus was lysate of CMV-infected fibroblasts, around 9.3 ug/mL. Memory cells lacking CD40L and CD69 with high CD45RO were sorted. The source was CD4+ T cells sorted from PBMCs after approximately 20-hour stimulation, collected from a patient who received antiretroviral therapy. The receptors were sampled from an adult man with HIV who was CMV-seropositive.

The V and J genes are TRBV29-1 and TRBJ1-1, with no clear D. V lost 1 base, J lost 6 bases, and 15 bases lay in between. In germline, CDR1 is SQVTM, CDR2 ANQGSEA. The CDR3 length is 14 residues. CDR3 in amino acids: CSVEGSPTRPEAFF. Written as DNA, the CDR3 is TGCAGCGTTGAAGGCAGCCCAACAAGACCTGAAGCTTTCTTT.

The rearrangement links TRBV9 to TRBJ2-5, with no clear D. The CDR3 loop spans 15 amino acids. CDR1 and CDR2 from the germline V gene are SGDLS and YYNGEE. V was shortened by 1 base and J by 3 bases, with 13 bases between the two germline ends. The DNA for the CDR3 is TGTGCCAGCAGCGTACACCCCCGGACGGAAGAGACCCAGTACTTC. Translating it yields CASSVHPRTEETQYF.

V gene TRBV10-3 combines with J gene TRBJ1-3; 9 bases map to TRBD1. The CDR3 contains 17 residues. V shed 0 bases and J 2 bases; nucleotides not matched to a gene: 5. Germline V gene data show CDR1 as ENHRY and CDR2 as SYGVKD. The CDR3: CAISESGTGTAGNTIYF. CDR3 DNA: TGTGCCATCAGTGAGTCGGGGACAGGGACAGCTGGAAACACCATATATTTT.

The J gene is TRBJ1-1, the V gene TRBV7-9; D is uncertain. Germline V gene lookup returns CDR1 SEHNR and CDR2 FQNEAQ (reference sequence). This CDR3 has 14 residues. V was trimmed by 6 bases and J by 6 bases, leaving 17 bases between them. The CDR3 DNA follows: TGTGCCAGCAGTCCCCTGGCCGGCTCGTCTGAAGCTTTCTTT. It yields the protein CASSPLAGSSEAFF.

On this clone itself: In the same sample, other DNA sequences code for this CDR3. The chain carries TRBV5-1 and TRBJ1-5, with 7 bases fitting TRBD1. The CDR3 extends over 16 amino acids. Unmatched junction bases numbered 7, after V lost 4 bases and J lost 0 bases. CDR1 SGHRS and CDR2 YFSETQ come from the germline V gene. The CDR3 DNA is TGCGCCAGCAGCCTTTCCGGGACAGATAGCAATCAGCCCCAGCATTTT. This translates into CASSLSGTDSNQPQHF.

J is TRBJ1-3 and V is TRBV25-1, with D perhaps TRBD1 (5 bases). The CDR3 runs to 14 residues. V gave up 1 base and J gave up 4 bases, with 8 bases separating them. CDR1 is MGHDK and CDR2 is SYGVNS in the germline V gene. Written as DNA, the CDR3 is TGTGCCAGCAGTGAATCAGGGTCGGGAAACACCATATATTTT. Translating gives CASSESGSGNTIYF.

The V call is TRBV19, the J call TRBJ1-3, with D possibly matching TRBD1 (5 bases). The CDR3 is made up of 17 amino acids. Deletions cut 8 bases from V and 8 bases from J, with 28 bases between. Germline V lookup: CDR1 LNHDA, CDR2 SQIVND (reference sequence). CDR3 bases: TGTGCCAGTTCTCGCCCCGGGACCCGAGGACGGTCGGACACCATATATTTT. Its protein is CASSRPGTRGRSDTIYF.

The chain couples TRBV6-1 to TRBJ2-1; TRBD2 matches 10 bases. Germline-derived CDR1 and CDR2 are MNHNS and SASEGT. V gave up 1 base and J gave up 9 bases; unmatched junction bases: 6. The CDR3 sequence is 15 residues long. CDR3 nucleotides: TGTGCCAGCAGTGAAGAGAGCGGGAGGGGGCGTGAGCAGTTCTTC. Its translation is CASSEESGRGREQFF.

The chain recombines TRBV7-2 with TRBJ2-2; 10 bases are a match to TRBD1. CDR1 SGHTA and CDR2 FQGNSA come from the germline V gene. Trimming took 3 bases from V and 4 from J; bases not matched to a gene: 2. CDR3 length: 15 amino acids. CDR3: CASSFRDRGTGELFF. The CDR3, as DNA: TGTGCCAGCAGCTTCCGGGACAGGGGCACCGGGGAGCTGTTTTTT.

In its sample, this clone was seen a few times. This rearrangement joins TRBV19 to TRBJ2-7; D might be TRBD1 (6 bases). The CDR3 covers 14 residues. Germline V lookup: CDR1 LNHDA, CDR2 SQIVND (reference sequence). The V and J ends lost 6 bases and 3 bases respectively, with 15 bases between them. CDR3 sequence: CASSQGQYRYEQYF. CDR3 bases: TGTGCCAGTAGCCAAGGACAGTACCGCTACGAGCAGTACTTC.

CDR3 coding DNA: TGTGCCAGCTCACAACAGGTTAACACTGAAGCTTTCTTT. Residues: CASSQQVNTEAFF. V gene TRBV18 combines with J gene TRBJ1-1; D is perhaps TRBD1 (5 bases). The germline V gene has CDR1 KGHSH and CDR2 LQKENI. Trimming removed 4 bases at V and 2 bases at J, with 8 bases between. The CDR3 spans 13 residues.

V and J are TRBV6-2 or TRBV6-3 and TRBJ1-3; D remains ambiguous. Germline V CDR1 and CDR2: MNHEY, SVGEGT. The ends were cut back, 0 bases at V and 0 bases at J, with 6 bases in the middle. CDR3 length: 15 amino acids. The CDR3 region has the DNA TGTGCCAGCAGTTACTCGGGCAGCTCTGGAAACACCATATATTTT. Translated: CASSYSGSSGNTIYF.

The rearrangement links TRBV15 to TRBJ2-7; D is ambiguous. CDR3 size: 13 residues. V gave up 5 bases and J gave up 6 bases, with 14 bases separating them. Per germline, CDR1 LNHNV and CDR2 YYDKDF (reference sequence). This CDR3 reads CATSPGPALEQYF. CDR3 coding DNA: TGTGCCACCAGCCCAGGACCAGCTCTCGAGCAGTACTTC. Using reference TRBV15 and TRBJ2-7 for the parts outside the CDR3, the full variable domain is DAMVIQNPRYQVTQFGKPVTLSCSQTLNHNVMYWYQQKSSQAPKLLFHYYDKDFNNEADTPDNFQSRRPNTSFCFLDIRSPGLGDTAMYLCATSPGPALEQYFGPGTRLTVT.

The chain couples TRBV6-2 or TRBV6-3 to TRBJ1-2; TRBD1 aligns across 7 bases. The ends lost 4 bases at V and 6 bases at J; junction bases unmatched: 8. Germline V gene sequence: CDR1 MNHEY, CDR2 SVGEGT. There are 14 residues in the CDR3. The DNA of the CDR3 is TGTGCCAGCAGTTTTACAGGGGTGGCGGATGGCTACACCTTC. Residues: CASSFTGVADGYTF.

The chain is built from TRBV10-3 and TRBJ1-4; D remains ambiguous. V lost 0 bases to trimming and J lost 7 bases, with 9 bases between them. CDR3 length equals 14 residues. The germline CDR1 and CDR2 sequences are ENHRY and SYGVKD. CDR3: CAISESRGGEKLFF. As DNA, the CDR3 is TGTGCCATCAGTGAGTCACGGGGTGGTGAAAAACTGTTTTTT.

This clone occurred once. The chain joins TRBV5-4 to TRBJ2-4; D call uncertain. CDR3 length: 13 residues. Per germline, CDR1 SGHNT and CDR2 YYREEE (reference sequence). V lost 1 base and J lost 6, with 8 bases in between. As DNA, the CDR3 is TGTGCCAGCAGCTTGTACAACCTAAACATTCAGTACTTC. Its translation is CASSLYNLNIQYF.

The CDR3 DNA sequence: TGCGCCAGCAGCTTGGGGGCAGGGAGAGAAAAACTGTTTTTT. This encodes CASSLGAGREKLFF. The chain is built from TRBV5-1 and TRBJ1-4; D is possibly TRBD1 (5 bases). The ends were cut back, 0 bases at V and 8 bases at J, with 11 bases in the middle. Germline V gene lookup returns CDR1 SGHRS and CDR2 YFSETQ. The CDR3 extends over 14 amino acids.